The entry below gives a single T cell receptor beta chain sequence along with its context. These data originate in a study of blood T cell repertoires in COVID-19. At the level of the study: There were acute and convalescent COVID-19 samples, and they came from the United States, Italy and Spain.

Seattle patients were enrolled while actively infected and followed longitudinally. Authors' methods: Using reference gene primer amplification, nucleated cell counts were estimated. TCRdb's copy holds only in-frame clones and misses some; the assay was immunoSEQ multiplex PCR. V and J calls and clone size are as listed in that table; D and trimming were resolved from the DNA. The table includes 300,000 to 450,000 clones, more than 70% detected once. The germline V gene has CDR1 SGHAT and CDR2 FQNNGV. The CDR3 totals 14 residues. With V trimmed by 2 bases and J by 4 bases, 4 bases remained unmatched. The chain has TRBV11-2 and TRBJ1-1; 7 nucleotides match TRBD1. The sequenced sample consisted of peripheral blood. The clonotype comes from a woman in her fifties or sixties with COVID-19, enrolled during active disease. This CDR3 reads CASSLYSGGTEAFF. As DNA, the CDR3 is TGTGCCAGCAGCTTATACTCAGGGGGCACTGAAGCTTTCTTT.